This T cell receptor (beta chain) was observed in a study of T cell repertoires in cytomegalovirus infection. Background on the study: Carrying CMV and the relevant HLA type showed in public TCR beta signatures. Study-wide points: HLA-C-restricted, CMV-specific TCR beta clonotypes were dominant ex vivo. Summed frequency of shared TCR beta families picked out CMV carriers who also had the relevant HLA.

The sample holds many counts of this clonotype. Its antigen is not known. Germline V gene data show CDR1 as SGHTA and CDR2 as FQGNSA. After removal of 4 bases from V and 4 bases from J, the junction contained 1 base not matched to a gene. This CDR3 is built from 13 residues. TCRdb recomputed calls from the reads with MiXCR, one row per CDR3 protein. Of approximately 190,000 distinct CDR3 sequences detected, about a tenth appear once; the ten largest clones hold roughly 5%. Sequencing was done on a sample of PBMCs. This clonotype was obtained from a human donor in good health (CMV status not recorded). Some clones in this sample may be carry-over from other donors' samples. The V call is TRBV7-2, the J call TRBJ2-5; 9 bases align to TRBD2. Here the CDR3 reads CASSYSGGETQYF. CDR3 nucleotides: TGTGCCAGCAGCTATAGCGGGGGAGAGACCCAGTACTTC. Drawing the rest from reference TRBV7-2 and TRBJ2-5, the complete variable domain is GAGVSQSPSNKVTEKGKDVELRCDPISGHTALYWYRQSLGQGLEFLIYFQGNSAPDKSGLPSDRFSAERTGGSVSTLTIQRTQQEDSAVYLCASSYSGGETQYFGPGTRLLVL.